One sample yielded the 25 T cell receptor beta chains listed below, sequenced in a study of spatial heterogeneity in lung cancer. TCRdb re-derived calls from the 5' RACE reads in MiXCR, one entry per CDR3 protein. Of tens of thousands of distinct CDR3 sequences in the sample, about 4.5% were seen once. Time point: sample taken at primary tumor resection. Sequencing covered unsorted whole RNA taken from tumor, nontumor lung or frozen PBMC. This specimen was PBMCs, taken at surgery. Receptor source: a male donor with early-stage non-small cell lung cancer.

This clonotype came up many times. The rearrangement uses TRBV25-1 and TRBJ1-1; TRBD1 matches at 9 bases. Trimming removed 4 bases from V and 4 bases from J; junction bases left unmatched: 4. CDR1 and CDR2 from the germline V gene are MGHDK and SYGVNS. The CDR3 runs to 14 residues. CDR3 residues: CASSATGQGTEAFF. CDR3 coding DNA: TGTGCCAGCAGTGCCACGGGACAGGGCACTGAAGCTTTCTTT. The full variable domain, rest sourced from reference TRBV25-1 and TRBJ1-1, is EADIYQTPRYLVIGTGKKITLECSQTMGHDKMYWYQQDPGMELHLIHYSYGVNSTEKGDLSSESTVSRIRTEHFPLTLESARPSHTSQYLCASSATGQGTEAFFGQGTRLTVV.

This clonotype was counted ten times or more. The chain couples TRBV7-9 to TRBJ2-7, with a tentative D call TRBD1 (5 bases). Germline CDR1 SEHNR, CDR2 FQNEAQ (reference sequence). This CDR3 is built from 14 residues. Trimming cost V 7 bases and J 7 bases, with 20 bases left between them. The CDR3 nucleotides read TGTGCCAGCAAAGGGGCGGACGATTACGCGGAGCAGTACTTC. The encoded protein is CASKGADDYAEQYF.

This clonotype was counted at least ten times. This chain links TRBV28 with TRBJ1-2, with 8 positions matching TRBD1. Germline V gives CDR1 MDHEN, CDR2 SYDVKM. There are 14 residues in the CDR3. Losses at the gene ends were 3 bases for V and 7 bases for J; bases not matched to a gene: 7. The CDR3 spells CASSLPGTGGGYTF. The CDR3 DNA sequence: TGTGCCAGCAGTTTGCCGGGGACAGGCGGTGGCTACACCTTC.

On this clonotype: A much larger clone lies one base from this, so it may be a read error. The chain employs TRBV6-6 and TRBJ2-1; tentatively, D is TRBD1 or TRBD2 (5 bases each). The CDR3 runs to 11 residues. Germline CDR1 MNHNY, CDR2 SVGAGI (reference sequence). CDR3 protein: CTSRFGGEQFF. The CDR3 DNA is TGTACCAGCAGGTTTGGGGGTGAGCAGTTCTTC.

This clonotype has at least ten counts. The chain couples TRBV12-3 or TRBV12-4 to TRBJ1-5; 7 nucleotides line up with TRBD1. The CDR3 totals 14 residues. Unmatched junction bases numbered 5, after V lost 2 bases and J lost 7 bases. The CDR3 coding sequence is TGTGCCAGCAGTTTAAAAGGGGGCGGGCAGCCCCAGCATTTT. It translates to CASSLKGGGQPQHF.

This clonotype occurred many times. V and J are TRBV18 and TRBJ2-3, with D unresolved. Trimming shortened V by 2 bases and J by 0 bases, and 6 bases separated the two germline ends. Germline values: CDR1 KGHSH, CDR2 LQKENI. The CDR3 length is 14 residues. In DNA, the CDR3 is TGTGCCAGCTCACCAGGGATTAGCACAGATACGCAGTATTTT. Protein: CASSPGISTDTQYF.

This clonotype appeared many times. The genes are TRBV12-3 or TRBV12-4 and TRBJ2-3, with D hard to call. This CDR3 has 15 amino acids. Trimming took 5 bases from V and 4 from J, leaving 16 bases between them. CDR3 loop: CASSLGPAWADTQYF. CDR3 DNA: TGTGCCAGCAGTCTCGGACCTGCTTGGGCAGATACGCAGTATTTT.

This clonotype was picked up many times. The CDR3: CSVRGIGENSPLHF. DNA for the CDR3: TGCAGCGTTCGGGGAATTGGAGAAAATTCACCCCTCCACTTT. The chain uses TRBV29-1 and TRBJ1-6; D remains ambiguous. The germline V gene has CDR1 SQVTM and CDR2 ANQGSEA. This CDR3 has 14 amino acids. V lost 5 bases and J lost 7, with 15 bases in between.

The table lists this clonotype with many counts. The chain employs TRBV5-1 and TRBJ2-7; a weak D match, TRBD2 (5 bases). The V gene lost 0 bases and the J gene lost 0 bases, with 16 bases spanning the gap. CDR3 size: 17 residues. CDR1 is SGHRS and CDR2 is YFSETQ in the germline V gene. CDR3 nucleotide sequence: TGCGCCAGCAGCTTGGTCGTGCGGCTAGCCAGCTCCTACGAGCAGTACTTC. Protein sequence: CASSLVVRLASSYEQYF.

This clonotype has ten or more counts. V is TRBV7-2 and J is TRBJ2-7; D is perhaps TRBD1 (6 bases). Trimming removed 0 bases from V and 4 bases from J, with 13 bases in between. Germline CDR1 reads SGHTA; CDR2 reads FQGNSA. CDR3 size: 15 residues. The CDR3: CASSLAAQGLYEQYF. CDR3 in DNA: TGTGCCAGCAGCTTAGCGGCGCAGGGGTTATACGAGCAGTACTTC.

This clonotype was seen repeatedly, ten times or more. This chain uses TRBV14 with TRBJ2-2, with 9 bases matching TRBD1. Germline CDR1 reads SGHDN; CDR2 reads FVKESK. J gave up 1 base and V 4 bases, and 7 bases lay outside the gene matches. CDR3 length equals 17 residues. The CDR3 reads CASSLNPGQGNTGELFF. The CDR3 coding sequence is TGTGCCAGCAGCCTGAATCCGGGACAGGGGAACACCGGGGAGCTGTTTTTT.

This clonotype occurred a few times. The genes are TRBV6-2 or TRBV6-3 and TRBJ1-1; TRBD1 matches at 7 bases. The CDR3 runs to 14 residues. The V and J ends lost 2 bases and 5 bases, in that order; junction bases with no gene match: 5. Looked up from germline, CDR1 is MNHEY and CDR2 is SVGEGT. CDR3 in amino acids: CASSYPTGKTEAFF. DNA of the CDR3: TGTGCCAGCAGTTACCCGACAGGGAAAACTGAAGCTTTCTTT.

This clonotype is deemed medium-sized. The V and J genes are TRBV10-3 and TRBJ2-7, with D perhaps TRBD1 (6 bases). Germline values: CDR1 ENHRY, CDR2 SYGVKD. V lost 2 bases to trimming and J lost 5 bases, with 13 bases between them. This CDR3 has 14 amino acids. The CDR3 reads CAISEGGDRDEQYF. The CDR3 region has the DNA TGTGCCATCAGTGAGGGGGGCGATCGCGACGAGCAGTACTTC.

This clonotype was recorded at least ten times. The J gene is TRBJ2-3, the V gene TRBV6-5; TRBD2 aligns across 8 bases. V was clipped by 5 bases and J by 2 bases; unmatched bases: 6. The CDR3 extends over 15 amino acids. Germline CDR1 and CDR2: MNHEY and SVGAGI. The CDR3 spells CASSRLATPTDTQYF. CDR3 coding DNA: TGTGCCAGCAGTCGACTAGCGACCCCCACAGATACGCAGTATTTT.

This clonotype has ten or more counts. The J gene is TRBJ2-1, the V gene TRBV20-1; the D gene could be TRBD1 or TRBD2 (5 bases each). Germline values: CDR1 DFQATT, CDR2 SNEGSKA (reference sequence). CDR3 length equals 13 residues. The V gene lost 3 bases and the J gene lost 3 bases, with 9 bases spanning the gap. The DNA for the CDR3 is TGCAGTGCTAGCGGGACCAGCTACAATGAGCAGTTCTTC. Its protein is CSASGTSYNEQFF.

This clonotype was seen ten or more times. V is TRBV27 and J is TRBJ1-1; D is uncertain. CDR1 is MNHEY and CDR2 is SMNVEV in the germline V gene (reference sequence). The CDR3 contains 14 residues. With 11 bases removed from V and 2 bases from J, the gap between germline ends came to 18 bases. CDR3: CASQLYQANTEAFF. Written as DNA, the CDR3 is TGTGCCTCACAGCTGTACCAGGCAAACACTGAAGCTTTCTTT.

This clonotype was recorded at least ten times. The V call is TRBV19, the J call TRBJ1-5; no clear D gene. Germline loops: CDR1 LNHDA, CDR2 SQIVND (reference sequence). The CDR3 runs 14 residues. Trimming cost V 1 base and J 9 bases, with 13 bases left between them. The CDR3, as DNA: TGTGCCAGTAGTATAGGGGAACTCCCAGGGCCCCAGCATTTT. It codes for CASSIGELPGPQHF.

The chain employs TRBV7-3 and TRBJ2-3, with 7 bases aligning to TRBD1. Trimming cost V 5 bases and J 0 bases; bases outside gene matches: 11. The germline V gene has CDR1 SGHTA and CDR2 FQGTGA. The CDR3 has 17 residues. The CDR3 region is CASSTGTAPTSTDTQYF. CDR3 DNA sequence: TGTGCCAGCAGCACTGGGACAGCTCCGACTAGCACAGATACGCAGTATTTT.

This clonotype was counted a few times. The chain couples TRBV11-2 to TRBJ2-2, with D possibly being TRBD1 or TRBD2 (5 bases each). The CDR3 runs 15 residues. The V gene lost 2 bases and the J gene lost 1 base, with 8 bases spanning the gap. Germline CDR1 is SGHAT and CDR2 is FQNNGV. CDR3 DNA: TGTGCCAGCAGCTTATGGGACCGGAACACCGGGGAGCTGTTTTTT. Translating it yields CASSLWDRNTGELFF.

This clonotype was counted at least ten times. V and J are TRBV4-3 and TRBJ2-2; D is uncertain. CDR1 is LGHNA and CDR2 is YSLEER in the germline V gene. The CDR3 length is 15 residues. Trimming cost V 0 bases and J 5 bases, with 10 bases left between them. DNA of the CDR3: TGCGCCAGCAGCCAAGATAGTAAATTGACCGGGGAGCTGTTTTTT. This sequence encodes CASSQDSKLTGELFF.

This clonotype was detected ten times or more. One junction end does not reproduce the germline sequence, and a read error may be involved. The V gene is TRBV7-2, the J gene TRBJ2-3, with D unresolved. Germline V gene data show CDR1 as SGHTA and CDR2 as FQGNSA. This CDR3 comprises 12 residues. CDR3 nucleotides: TGTGTCAGCAGCTTATTTTCAGATACGCAGTATTTT. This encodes CVSSLFSDTQYF. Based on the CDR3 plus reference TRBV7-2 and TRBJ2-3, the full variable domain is GAGVSQSPSNKVTEKGKDVELRCDPISGHTALYWYRQSLGQGLEFLIYFQGNSAPDKSGLPSDRFSAERTGGSVSTLTIQRTQQEDSAVYLCVSSLFSDTQYFGPGTRLTVL.

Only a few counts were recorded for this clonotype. The DNA of the CDR3 is TGTGCCAGCAGCTCCCGCGGTGGAGTAACTCTGAATTTATCACCCCTCCACTTT. Amino acid sequence: CASSSRGGVTLNLSPLHF. The V gene is TRBV7-9, the J gene TRBJ1-6; no reliable D call. Germline assignment: CDR1 SEHNR and CDR2 FQNEAQ (reference sequence). The CDR3 length is 18 residues. Trimming removed 4 bases from V and 10 bases from J, with 26 bases in between.

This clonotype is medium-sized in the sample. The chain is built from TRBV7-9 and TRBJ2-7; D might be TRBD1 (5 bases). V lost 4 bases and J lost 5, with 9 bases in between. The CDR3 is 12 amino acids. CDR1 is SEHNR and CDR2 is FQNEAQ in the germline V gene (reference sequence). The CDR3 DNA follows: TGTGCCAGCAGCTCCTCAGGGAACGAGCAGTACTTC. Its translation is CASSSSGNEQYF.

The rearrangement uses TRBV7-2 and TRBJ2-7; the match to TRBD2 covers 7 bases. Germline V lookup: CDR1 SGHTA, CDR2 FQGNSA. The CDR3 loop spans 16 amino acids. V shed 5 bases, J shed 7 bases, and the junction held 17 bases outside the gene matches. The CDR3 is CASSLGFVAGDWEQYF. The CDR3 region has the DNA TGTGCCAGCAGCCTGGGGTTCGTGGCGGGAGACTGGGAGCAGTACTTC.

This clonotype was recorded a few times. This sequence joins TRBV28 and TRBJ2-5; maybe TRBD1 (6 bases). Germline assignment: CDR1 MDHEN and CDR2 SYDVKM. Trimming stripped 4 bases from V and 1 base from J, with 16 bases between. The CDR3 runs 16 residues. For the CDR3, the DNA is TGTGCCAGCAGTTCCATAGGGGAAGGGGGCCAAGAGACCCAGTACTTC. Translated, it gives CASSSIGEGGQETQYF.